The subject of this entry is one T cell receptor beta chain. The data were taken from a study of T cell responses to AZD1222 COVID-19 vaccine. Using immunoSEQ multiplex PCR, the repertoire was profiled, and TCRdb retains in-frame clones only, with some absent. The sample includes approximately 76,000 clones, 90% to 95% seen only once; the top ten take 4.5%. Trimming took off 2 bases at V and 7 bases at J, with 8 bases between the two ends. Germline CDR1 and CDR2: KGHSH and LQKENI. The CDR3 contains 12 residues. The clonotype was recovered from an adult in good health. This rearrangement joins TRBV18 to TRBJ1-2; possible D gene TRBD1, 5 bases. The sample was peripheral blood, taken on day 0 of MenACWY control vaccination. The CDR3 DNA sequence: TGTGCCAGCTCACCAGCGACAGTTGGCTACACCTTC. It specifies CASSPATVGYTF.